The rows below give T cell receptor beta chains drawn from one sample of a study of T cells in Graves' hyperthyroidism and ophthalmopathy. TCRdb re-called the multiplex PCR reads with MiXCR, one entry per CDR3 protein. The sample lists around 450,000 distinct CDR3 sequences, 15% to 17% seen once, with roughly 7.7% in the top ten. What was sequenced was blood. The source is a woman in her late teens or twenties with Graves' hyperthyroidism. The CDR3 runs from the conserved cysteine through the conserved F or W. The D gene is left open where the match is weak. Size values are once, few and many counts, or a class for expanded clones, and some rows have none.

length: 15
J: TRBJ1-2
D: .
V: TRBV28
size: many
CDR3: CASSPTETSYYGYTF
DNA: TGTGCCAGCAGTCCAACCGAAACCTCCTACTATGGCTACACCTTC

length: 12
J: TRBJ1-3
D: .
V: TRBV12-3/TRBV12-4
size: many
CDR3: CASSLEGNTIYF
DNA: TGTGCCAGCAGCCTGGAGGGAAACACCATATATTTT

length: 14
J: TRBJ2-1
D: .
V: TRBV2
size: many
CDR3: CASSVNPRFSEQFF
DNA: TGTGCCAGCAGTGTGAACCCGCGTTTCTCTGAGCAGTTCTTC

length: 16
J: TRBJ2-3
D: TRBD2
V: TRBV7-6
size: few
CDR3: CASSLDTSGGGYTQYF
DNA: TGTGCCAGCAGCTTAGACACTAGCGGGGGGGGATATACGCAGTATTTT

length: 12
J: TRBJ2-7
D: .
V: TRBV5-8
size: many
CDR3: CASSLQTYEQYF
DNA: TGTGCCAGCAGCTTGCAGACCTACGAGCAGTACTTC

length: 17
J: TRBJ2-6
D: TRBD1
V: TRBV2
size: .
CDR3: CASREGQEYSGANVLTF
DNA: TGTGCCAGCAGAGAGGGACAGGAGTACTCTGGGGCCAACGTCCTGACTTTC

length: 14
J: TRBJ1-3
D: .
V: TRBV7-9
size: few
CDR3: CASSSGVSGNTIYF
DNA: TGTGCCAGCAGCTCCGGAGTGTCTGGAAACACCATATATTTT

length: 14
J: TRBJ1-5
D: TRBD1
V: TRBV7-8
size: .
CDR3: CASSLVAGGQPQHF
DNA: TGTGCCAGCAGCTTAGTGGCAGGGGGTCAGCCCCAGCATTTT

length: 16
J: TRBJ2-7
D: .
V: TRBV7-8
size: many
CDR3: CASSLTLGAVSYEQYF
DNA: TGTGCCAGCAGCTTAACCCTAGGGGCTGTTTCCTACGAGCAGTACTTC

length: 15
J: TRBJ1-6
D: .
V: TRBV3-1
size: many
CDR3: CASSFSQIDSSPLHF
DNA: TGTGCCAGCAGCTTCAGTCAGATCGACAGCTCACCCCTCCACTTT

length: 14
J: TRBJ1-1
D: .
V: TRBV2
size: .
CDR3: CASSETSGWAEAFF
DNA: TGTGCCAGCAGTGAAACCTCGGGTTGGGCTGAAGCTTTCTTT

length: 15
J: TRBJ1-2
D: TRBD1
V: TRBV6-1
size: many
CDR3: CASSPNRGANYGYTF
DNA: TGTGCCAGCAGCCCAAACAGGGGGGCTAACTATGGCTACACCTTC

length: 13
J: TRBJ1-2
D: .
V: TRBV2
size: many
CDR3: CASSVGTGDGYTF
DNA: TGTGCCAGCAGTGTAGGGACGGGGGATGGCTACACCTTC

length: 14
J: TRBJ2-5
D: .
V: TRBV7-6
size: .
CDR3: CASRGLPRIETQYF
DNA: TGTGCCAGCAGAGGGTTGCCACGTATAGAGACCCAGTACTTC

length: 14
J: TRBJ1-4
D: .
V: TRBV11-2
size: many
CDR3: CASSLSWVNEKLFF
DNA: TGTGCCAGCAGCTTAAGCTGGGTTAATGAAAAACTGTTTTTT

length: 11
J: TRBJ2-1
D: .
V: TRBV10-3
size: many
CDR3: CAISFRDEQFF
DNA: TGTGCCATATCTTTCCGCGATGAGCAGTTCTTC

length: 15
J: TRBJ1-1
D: TRBD1
V: TRBV2
size: many
CDR3: CASSERGTGGAEAFF
DNA: TGTGCCAGCAGTGAGAGGGGGACAGGGGGCGCTGAAGCTTTCTTT

length: 17
J: TRBJ2-1
D: TRBD2
V: TRBV11-3
size: .
CDR3: CASSRPGLAGGSNEQFF
DNA: TGTGCCAGCAGCCGGCCCGGACTAGCGGGAGGGAGCAATGAGCAGTTCTTC

length: 16
J: TRBJ2-3
D: TRBD2
V: TRBV9
size: many
CDR3: CASSVTGGLSTDTQYF
DNA: TGTGCCAGCAGCGTAACGGGGGGGCTAAGCACAGATACGCAGTATTTT

length: 14
J: TRBJ1-4
D: .
V: TRBV27
size: many
CDR3: CASSLRAPIEKLFF
DNA: TGTGCCAGCAGTTTACGAGCGCCTATCGAAAAACTGTTTTTT

length: 17
J: TRBJ2-2
D: TRBD1
V: TRBV11-1
size: many
CDR3: CASSLSGTGAVTGELFF
DNA: TGTGCCAGCAGCTTATCTGGGACAGGGGCGGTCACCGGGGAGCTGTTTTTT

length: 12
J: TRBJ2-5
D: .
V: TRBV18
size: many
CDR3: CASSPRGEAQYF
DNA: TGTGCCAGCTCACCACGGGGCGAGGCCCAGTACTTC

length: 12
J: TRBJ1-4
D: .
V: TRBV29-1
size: many
CDR3: CSVGGGGEKLFF
DNA: TGCAGCGTTGGAGGGGGTGGTGAAAAACTGTTTTTT

length: 12
J: TRBJ2-5
D: TRBD2
V: TRBV3-1
size: few
CDR3: CASSPPGGDKDF
DNA: TGTGCCAGCAGCCCTCCGGGGGGGGACAAAGACTTC

length: 17
J: TRBJ2-3
D: TRBD2
V: TRBV2
size: many
CDR3: CASRVSLAGGPADTQYF
DNA: TGTGCCAGCAGGGTGTCACTAGCGGGAGGGCCCGCAGATACGCAGTATTTT

length: 14
J: TRBJ1-2
D: .
V: TRBV20-1
size: many
CDR3: CSARGGEGDYGYTF
DNA: TGCAGTGCTAGAGGGGGGGAAGGGGACTATGGCTACACCTTC

length: 17
J: TRBJ2-3
D: TRBD2
V: TRBV6-6
size: few
CDR3: CASSYSNGGGGTDTQYF
DNA: TGTGCCAGCAGTTACTCGAATGGGGGGGGGGGGACAGATACGCAGTATTTT

length: 15
J: TRBJ2-3
D: TRBD2
V: TRBV20-1
size: many
CDR3: CSPVRRGGLTDTQYF
DNA: TGCAGTCCCGTGAGGCGGGGGGGCCTAACAGATACGCAGTATTTT

length: 17
J: TRBJ2-1
D: .
V: TRBV27
size: many
CDR3: CASSPPDFWSPHNEQFF
DNA: TGTGCCAGCAGTCCCCCGGATTTTTGGTCACCCCACAATGAGCAGTTCTTC

length: 14
J: TRBJ2-7
D: TRBD2
V: TRBV5-1
size: many
CDR3: CASSSAGFSHERYF
DNA: TGCGCCAGCAGCTCAGCGGGATTTTCCCACGAGCGGTACTTC

length: 17
J: TRBJ2-1
D: TRBD2
V: TRBV12-3/TRBV12-4
size: .
CDR3: CASSLAGWEGRGNEQFF
DNA: TGTGCCAGCAGTTTGGCCGGATGGGAGGGCCGTGGGAATGAGCAGTTCTTC

length: 13
J: TRBJ1-5
D: .
V: TRBV3-1
size: many
CDR3: CASSQDPDQPQHF
DNA: TGTGCCAGCAGCCAAGATCCGGATCAGCCCCAGCATTTT

length: 19
J: TRBJ2-1
D: TRBD2
V: TRBV20-1
size: many
CDR3: CSALAPAGLAGGLYNEQFF
DNA: TGCAGTGCCCTGGCCCCGGCGGGACTAGCGGGAGGGCTCTACAATGAGCAGTTCTTC

length: 14
J: TRBJ1-5
D: .
V: TRBV19
size: few
CDR3: CASTSDGSYQPQHF
DNA: TGTGCCAGTACTTCCGACGGTAGCTATCAGCCCCAGCATTTT

length: 17
J: TRBJ2-1
D: TRBD2
V: TRBV7-3
size: few
CDR3: CASSLYRLAGGLGEQFF
DNA: TGTGCCAGCAGCCTCTACCGACTAGCGGGGGGTCTAGGTGAGCAGTTCTTC

length: 16
J: TRBJ2-2
D: TRBD2
V: TRBV3-1
size: many
CDR3: CASSLRTSGNTGELFF
DNA: TGTGCCAGCAGCCTCCGGACTAGCGGGAACACCGGGGAGCTGTTTTTT

length: 14
J: TRBJ1-6
D: .
V: TRBV14
size: .
CDR3: CASSRTGFNSPLHF
DNA: TGTGCCAGCAGCCGGACCGGATTTAATTCACCCCTCCACTTT

length: 14
J: TRBJ2-1
D: TRBD2
V: TRBV18
size: many
CDR3: CASSPLAEGGEQFF
DNA: TGTGCCAGCTCACCTCTAGCGGAGGGAGGTGAGCAGTTCTTC

length: 16
J: TRBJ2-5
D: .
V: TRBV18
size: many
CDR3: CASSPTGPGSGETQYF
DNA: TGTGCCAGCTCACCCACGGGACCGGGGAGCGGGGAGACCCAGTACTTC

length: 15
J: TRBJ2-2
D: .
V: TRBV7-2
size: many
CDR3: CASSLVLLNTGELFF
DNA: TGTGCCAGCAGCTTAGTACTACTGAACACCGGGGAGCTGTTTTTT

length: 15
J: TRBJ2-7
D: TRBD1
V: TRBV2
size: many
CDR3: CASIRDRGPIYEQYF
DNA: TGTGCCAGCATACGAGACAGGGGTCCTATCTACGAGCAGTACTTC

length: 17
J: TRBJ2-2
D: .
V: TRBV11-3
size: many
CDR3: CASSSGFGGGNTGELFF
DNA: TGTGCCAGCAGCTCGGGATTTGGGGGCGGGAACACCGGGGAGCTGTTTTTT

length: 17
J: TRBJ2-1
D: .
V: TRBV7-9
size: many
CDR3: CASSLAMAGSSYNEQFF
DNA: TGTGCCAGCAGCTTAGCGATGGCGGGGAGCTCCTACAATGAGCAGTTCTTC

length: 13
J: TRBJ1-5
D: .
V: TRBV7-8
size: many
CDR3: CASSQGLRQPQHF
DNA: TGTGCCAGCAGCCAGGGTCTGAGGCAGCCCCAGCATTTT

length: 15
J: TRBJ2-1
D: TRBD2
V: TRBV12-3/TRBV12-4
size: many
CDR3: CASSSGLAGGNEQFF
DNA: TGTGCCAGCAGTTCGGGACTAGCGGGAGGCAATGAGCAGTTCTTC